The rows below give T cell receptor beta chains drawn from one sample of a study of blood T cell repertoires in COVID-19. The assay was immunoSEQ multiplex PCR, and TCRdb's table has in-frame clones only and misses some. Among roughly 200,000 clones, roughly 85% were seen once, and the ten largest hold 5% to 7.5%. The sample was PBMCs or T cells enriched from blood (not recorded which). The receptors stem from a man aged 35-49 years who had recovered from COVID-19. CDR3s include the opening cysteine and the closing phenylalanine or tryptophan. A D gene is named only where the DNA matches it firmly. The size of a clone is reported for some rows only, either as once, few or many, or as a class for expanded clones.

-	-	TRBV18	TRBJ1-2	TGTGCCAGCTCACCCGACAGGAACTATGGCTACACCTTC	CASSPDRNYGYTF
-	-	TRBV28	TRBJ1-2	TGTGCCAGCAGTTTAGGAACAGAGACCCATGGCTACACCTTC	CASSLGTETHGYTF
TRBD2	once	TRBV9	TRBJ2-1	TGTGCCAGCAGCGTAGAAGGAGCGGGAGCCTACAATGAGCAGTTCTTC	CASSVEGAGAYNEQFF
-	-	TRBV29-1	TRBJ2-1	TGCAGCGTTGCGGGGATTCTGTATGAGCAGTTCTTC	CSVAGILYEQFF
-	-	TRBV3-1/TRBV3-2	TRBJ1-1	TGTGCCAGCAGCCAAGACCACCAGGGAGCTTTCTTT	CASSQDHQGAFF
TRBD2	once	TRBV3-1/TRBV3-2	TRBJ2-7	TGTGCCAGCAGCTACACTAGCGGTAGCTACGAGCAGTACTTC	CASSYTSGSYEQYF
-	-	TRBV5-1	TRBJ1-2	TGCGCCAGCAGCTTCACCGGGGAGCCCCACTATGGCTACACCTTC	CASSFTGEPHYGYTF
-	-	TRBV29-1	TRBJ1-2	TGCAGCGAACTGACAGGCGGGGGCTACACCTTC	CSELTGGGYTF
-	-	TRBV10-1	TRBJ2-1	TGCGCCAGCAGTGAGACCAACAGGGCAGGAGAGCAGTTCTTC	CASSETNRAGEQFF
-	-	TRBV5-1	TRBJ1-5	TGCGCCAGCAGCTTGGAGAGGGTCAGCAATCAGCCCCAGCATTTT	CASSLERVSNQPQHF
-	-	TRBV7-9	TRBJ2-7	TGTGCCAGCAGCTTAATTGTCAGCGATACCGAGCAGTACTTC	CASSLIVSDTEQYF
TRBD2	-	TRBV7-2	TRBJ2-5	TGTGCCAGCAGCTCGAAACCCGGGACTAGCGGGAGGGGGTTTGAGACCCAGTACTTC	CASSSKPGTSGRGFETQYF
TRBD1	-	TRBV13	TRBJ2-1	TGTGCCAGCAGCTTAGAAGTTAGGGGGCCCTACAATGAGCAGTTCTTC	CASSLEVRGPYNEQFF
-	-	TRBV29-1	TRBJ2-1	TGCAGCCACGGGTCCAATGAGCAGTTCTTC	CSHGSNEQFF
-	-	TRBV9	TRBJ1-1	TGTGCCAGCAGCGCGGGGACATCCCTTTACACTGAAGCTTTCTTT	CASSAGTSLYTEAFF
TRBD1	once	TRBV29-1	TRBJ1-2	TGCAGCGTTGCCGGACAGGGCTATGGCTACACCTTC	CSVAGQGYGYTF
TRBD1	-	TRBV7-2	TRBJ1-2	TGTGCCAGCAGCTTAGGGGGACAGGGGCGTAGTCATGGCTACACCTTC	CASSLGGQGRSHGYTF
-	-	TRBV4-1	TRBJ2-7	TGCGCCAGCAGCCAGGGGGGGCGGACGGAGCAGTACTTC	CASSQGGRTEQYF
-	-	TRBV3-1/TRBV3-2	TRBJ2-3	TGTGCCAGCAGCCAAGATCTGGGACTGCGCACAGATACGCAGTATTTT	CASSQDLGLRTDTQYF
TRBD1	once	TRBV7-9	TRBJ2-7	TGTGCCAGCAGCCCGAACAGGGGAATCGGCTACGAGCAGTACTTC	CASSPNRGIGYEQYF
TRBD1	-	TRBV3-1/TRBV3-2	TRBJ2-3	TGTGCCAGCACGATGACAGGGGTGACAGATACGCAGTATTTT	CASTMTGVTDTQYF
-	-	TRBV10-3	TRBJ2-3	TGTGCCATCAGTGAGGAACTAGAGAGCACAGATACGCAGTATTTT	CAISEELESTDTQYF
TRBD2	-	TRBV6-2/TRBV6-3	TRBJ2-5	TGTGCCAGCAGTTACACAGCGGGAGGGCCAGAGACCCAGTACTTC	CASSYTAGGPETQYF
TRBD1	few	TRBV28	TRBJ1-1	TGTGCCAGCATCCTGGGACAGCTGAACACTGAAGCTTTCTTT	CASILGQLNTEAFF
-	-	TRBV15	TRBJ2-1	TGTGCCACCAGCAGCCCTGGGCACGGGGGGCTGATGAATGAGCAGTTCTTC	CATSSPGHGGLMNEQFF
-	-	TRBV5-1	TRBJ2-7	TGCGCCAGCAGCTTGGGCGGGGTCGGATGGGAATACGAGCAGTACTTC	CASSLGGVGWEYEQYF
TRBD2	few	TRBV19	TRBJ2-5	TGTGCCAGTAGTATAGTCCCCAGCGGGGGGGCCAGTGGACAAGAGACCCAGTACTTC	CASSIVPSGGASGQETQYF
-	-	TRBV27	TRBJ1-3	TGTGCCAGCTCCGTTAAGCGTGGAAACACCATATATTTT	CASSVKRGNTIYF
TRBD1	-	TRBV3-1/TRBV3-2	TRBJ1-1	TGTGCCAGCAGCCAAAAGGGACAGGGCGCTGAAGCTTTCTTT	CASSQKGQGAEAFF
-	-	TRBV5-4	TRBJ2-3	TGTGCCAGCAGCGGTAGGGACTCCCAGACCACAGATACGCAGTATTTT	CASSGRDSQTTDTQYF
TRBD1	once	TRBV4-2	TRBJ1-2	TGTGCCAGCAGCCAAGAGGGGGACAGGGCTGGCTACACCTTC	CASSQEGDRAGYTF
TRBD1	-	TRBV2	TRBJ1-1	TGTGCCAGCAGCCAAAACAGGGGGATGACTGAAGCTTTCTTT	CASSQNRGMTEAFF
TRBD2	-	TRBV4-2	TRBJ2-1	TGTGCCAGCAGCCAACCCTCCGGTCCGGGAGGGGGAAATGAGCAGTTCTTC	CASSQPSGPGGGNEQFF
-	-	TRBV30	TRBJ1-2	TGTGCCTGGAGTGTACTAGGGAATGGCTACACCTTC	CAWSVLGNGYTF
TRBD1	-	TRBV9	TRBJ2-7	TGTGCCAGCAGCCTTAGTAACGGACAGGACGAGCAGTACTTC	CASSLSNGQDEQYF
TRBD1	-	TRBV5-4	TRBJ2-1	TGTGCCAGCAGTCTCCGGGACAGGGAGGGTCATGAGCAGTTCTTC	CASSLRDREGHEQFF
-	-	TRBV5-4	TRBJ1-4	TGTGCCAGCAGCTTGTCCGGGGCTAATGAAAAACTGTTTTTT	CASSLSGANEKLFF
TRBD1	-	TRBV27	TRBJ1-6	TGTGCCAGCAGTTTACGGACAGGGGGGAATTCACCCCTCCACTTT	CASSLRTGGNSPLHF
TRBD2	-	TRBV5-4	TRBJ2-1	TGTGCCAGCAGTCCCCGAACCGGGACTAGCGGTAACAATGAGCAGTTCTTC	CASSPRTGTSGNNEQFF
TRBD1	-	TRBV6-5	TRBJ1-5	TGTGCCAGCAGCATACAGGGGGCTAGCAATCAGCCCCAGCATTTT	CASSIQGASNQPQHF
TRBD2	-	TRBV27	TRBJ2-4	TGTGCCAGCAGCTTTAGCGGGAGAAAGTACTTC	CASSFSGRKYF
TRBD2	-	TRBV7-9	TRBJ2-1	TGTGCCAGCAGCCCCCCACCCCGACTAGCGATCTACAATGAGCAGTTCTTC	CASSPPPRLAIYNEQFF
-	-	TRBV5-1	TRBJ1-2	TGCGCCAGCAGCTCGGAGGAGAGCAGCTATGGCTACACCTTC	CASSSEESSYGYTF
-	-	TRBV7-2	TRBJ2-7	TGTGCCAGCAGCTCGACTAGAGTCGAGCAGTACTTC	CASSSTRVEQYF
-	-	TRBV11-2	TRBJ1-5	TGTGCCAGCAGCATAGAGGGAGGCAATCAGCCCCAGCATTTT	CASSIEGGNQPQHF
-	-	TRBV28	TRBJ1-2	TGTGCCAGCATGCTTCTCAGGGGTGACGGCTATGGCTACACCTTC	CASMLLRGDGYGYTF
-	-	TRBV6-1	TRBJ2-7	TGTGCCAGCAGTGAAGCAACTAATAGCGAGCAGTACTTC	CASSEATNSEQYF
-	few	TRBV6-5	TRBJ1-2	TGTGCCAGCAGTTACTCACAACACGGGGTCTATGGCTACACCTTC	CASSYSQHGVYGYTF
TRBD1	-	TRBV7-2	TRBJ2-7	TGTGCCAGCAGCTCCCGGGACAGCTCCTACGAGCAGTACTTC	CASSSRDSSYEQYF
-	-	TRBV14	TRBJ1-6	TGTGCCAGCAGCCTGAGAGGGAACAATTCACCCCTCCACTTT	CASSLRGNNSPLHF
TRBD1	-	TRBV25-1	TRBJ1-4	TGTGCCAGCAGTGCCTCGACAGGGGAAGGAGAAAAACTGTTTTTT	CASSASTGEGEKLFF